The present TCR beta chain was sequenced within a study of T cell responses to AZD1222 COVID-19 vaccine. General study results and limits: Baseline serostatus was positive in only a handful of AZD1222 recipients. Following two doses of AZD1222, Spike-specific TCR breadth and depth rose. The donors showed a predominance of white British ancestry and of females, with possible underestimation of clonal diversity. Nearly half of unique spike-specific TCRs reportedly avoided B.1.351 and B.1.1.7 mutated regions.

In the case of this clone: The antigen remains unidentified.

The germline V and J ends were trimmed by 3 bases and 3 bases, with 14 bases remaining between them. This CDR3 contains 14 residues. Germline assignment: CDR1 SQVTM and CDR2 ANQGSEA. Sequenced by immunoSEQ multiplex PCR; TCRdb stores in-frame clones only, minus some. The table lists about 130,000 clones, about 90% of them singletons, with less than 6.5% in the top ten. The TCR was taken from an adult in good health. The rearrangement joins TRBV29-1 to TRBJ1-1, with TRBD1 as a possible D gene (5 bases). The sample in question was peripheral blood, obtained on day 0 of AZD1222 vaccination. The CDR3 loop reads CSVEGRGQDTEAFF. DNA of the CDR3: TGCAGCGTTGAGGGGAGGGGTCAGGACACTGAAGCTTTCTTT. Supplemented by reference TRBV29-1 and TRBJ1-1, the full variable domain reads SAVISQKPSRDICQRGTSLTIQCQVDSQVTMMFWYRQQPGQSLTLIATANQGSEATYESGFVIDKFPISRPNLTFSTLTVSNMSPEDSSIYLCSVEGRGQDTEAFFGQGTRLTVV.